This T cell receptor beta chain comes out of a study of shared clonotypes between healthy human individuals. CD45RO-negative CD8 cells positively selected for CCR7 made up the naive population, which excluded terminally differentiated effector memory CD45RA+ cells. Donors comprised healthy HIV-negative adults lacking recent acute infections or vaccinations. Only Caucasian adults living in Nashville, Tennessee served as donors. The assay was carried out at the deep level. Measured with immunoSEQ multiplex PCR; TCRdb has only the in-frame clones, and not every one. Among about 2 million clones listed, 85% to 95% were seen once. The length of the CDR3 is 13 residues. Germline V gene data show CDR1 as LGHNA and CDR2 as YSLEER. The V end was cut by 0 bases, the J end by 3 bases, with 6 bases between.

Sequencing was done on a sample of naive CD8+ T cells sorted from blood. The TCR was taken from a man aged 18 to 35 in good health. The chain is built from TRBV4-3 and TRBJ2-7, with D hard to call. The CDR3 region is CASSQDFSYEQYF. Written as DNA, the CDR3 is TGCGCCAGCAGCCAAGATTTTAGCTACGAGCAGTACTTC.